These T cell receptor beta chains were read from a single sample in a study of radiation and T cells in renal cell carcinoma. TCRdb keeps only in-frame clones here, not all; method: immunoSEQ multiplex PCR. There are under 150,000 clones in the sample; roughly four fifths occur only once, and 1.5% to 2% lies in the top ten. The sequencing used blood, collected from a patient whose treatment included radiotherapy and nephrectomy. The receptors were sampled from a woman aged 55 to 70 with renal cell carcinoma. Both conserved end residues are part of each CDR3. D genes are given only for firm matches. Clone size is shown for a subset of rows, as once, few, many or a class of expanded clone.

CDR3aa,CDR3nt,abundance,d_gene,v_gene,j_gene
CASSRTDNQETQYF,TGCGCCAGCAGTCGGACGGACAACCAAGAGACCCAGTACTTC,NA,NA,TRBV4-1,TRBJ2-5
CASSQDWASGEQFF,TGTGCCAGCAGCCAAGATTGGGCTAGCGGTGAGCAGTTCTTC,NA,TRBD2,TRBV14,TRBJ2-1
CASSSGTKNIQYF,TGTGCCAGCAGTTCGGGGACCAAAAACATTCAGTACTTC,NA,NA,TRBV6-5,TRBJ2-4
CASSELLEAFF,TGTGCCAGCAGTGAATTGCTTGAAGCTTTCTTT,NA,NA,TRBV6-1,TRBJ1-1
CASSSGGQETQYF,TGTGCTAGCAGTTCGGGAGGCCAAGAGACCCAGTACTTC,NA,TRBD2,TRBV7-7,TRBJ2-5
CASSLGTEYYNEQFF,TGTGCCAGCAGCCTCGGGACTGAGTACTACAATGAGCAGTTCTTC,NA,NA,TRBV11-2,TRBJ2-1
CASFTLGGPAGELFF,TGCGCCAGCTTTACGCTGGGAGGGCCTGCCGGGGAGCTGTTTTTT,NA,TRBD2,TRBV5-1,TRBJ2-2
CSVESPGGHYGYTF,TGCAGCGTTGAAAGTCCAGGGGGCCACTATGGCTACACCTTC,once,TRBD1,TRBV29-1,TRBJ1-2
CASRQGFTEAFF,TGTGCCAGTAGGCAGGGTTTCACTGAAGCTTTCTTT,few,NA,TRBV19,TRBJ1-1
CASRLSTGWNTEAFF,TGTGCCAGCAGGCTCTCGACAGGGTGGAACACTGAAGCTTTCTTT,NA,TRBD1,TRBV6-6,TRBJ1-1
CASSVGGSGELFF,TGTGCCAGCAGCGTAGGTGGGTCCGGGGAGCTGTTTTTT,NA,NA,TRBV9,TRBJ2-2
CATSRGQGVTDTQYF,TGTGCCACCAGCAGGGGACAGGGTGTCACAGATACGCAGTATTTT,once,TRBD1,TRBV15,TRBJ2-3
CASSLAGAQPQHF,TGTGCCAGCAGCTTAGCTGGGGCCCAGCCCCAGCATTTT,NA,NA,TRBV11-2,TRBJ1-5
CASNQGGFNSPLHF,TGTGCCAGCAACCAAGGAGGGTTTAATTCACCCCTCCACTTT,NA,NA,TRBV9,TRBJ1-6
CASSLAGGGAYEQYF,TGTGCCAGCAGCTTAGCCGGCGGGGGGGCCTACGAGCAGTACTTC,NA,TRBD2,TRBV11-3,TRBJ2-7
CASSFEGVSGNTIYF,TGTGCCAGCAGTTTCGAGGGGGTCTCCGGAAACACCATATATTTT,NA,NA,TRBV6-5,TRBJ1-3